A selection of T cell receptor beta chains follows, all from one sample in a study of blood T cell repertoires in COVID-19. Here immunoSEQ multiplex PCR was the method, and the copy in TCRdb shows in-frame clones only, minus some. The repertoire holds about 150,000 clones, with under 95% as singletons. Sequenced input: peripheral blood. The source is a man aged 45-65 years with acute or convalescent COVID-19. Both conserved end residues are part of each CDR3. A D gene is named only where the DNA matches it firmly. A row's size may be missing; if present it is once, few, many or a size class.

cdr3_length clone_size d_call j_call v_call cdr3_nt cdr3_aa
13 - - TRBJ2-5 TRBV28 TGTGCCAGCAGCCCTCCAGGAAGGGAGACCCAGTACTTC CASSPPGRETQYF
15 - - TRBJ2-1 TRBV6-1 TGTGCCAGCAGTTCGGCAGGGGCTACCTACAATGAGCAGTTCTTC CASSSAGATYNEQFF
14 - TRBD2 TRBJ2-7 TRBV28 TGTGCCAGCACCGATAGCGGGAGGGATTACGAGCAGTACTTC CASTDSGRDYEQYF
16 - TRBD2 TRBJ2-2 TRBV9 TGTGCCAGCAGCGTAGTCGGGCGGGGGGCCACCGGGGAGCTGTTTTTT CASSVVGRGATGELFF
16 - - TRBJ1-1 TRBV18 TGTGCCAGCTCACCCACCGGGACACAGCTCAACACTGAAGCTTTCTTT CASSPTGTQLNTEAFF
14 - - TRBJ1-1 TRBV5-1 TGCGCCAGCAGCTTGACAGGGTATGGGACTGAAGCTTTCTTT CASSLTGYGTEAFF
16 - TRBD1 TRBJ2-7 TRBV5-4 TGTGCCAGCAGCCGGCGGGACAGGGGGTTCTCCTACGAGCAGTACTTC CASSRRDRGFSYEQYF
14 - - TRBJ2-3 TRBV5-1 TGCGCCAGCAGTTCAGGACAGCACACAGATACGCAGTATTTT CASSSGQHTDTQYF
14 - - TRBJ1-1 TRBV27 TGTGCCAGCAGTTTTCAGGGAATGAACACTGAAGCTTTCTTT CASSFQGMNTEAFF
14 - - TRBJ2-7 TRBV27 TGTGCCAGCAGTTATACGGGGGTCCCCTACGAGCAGTACTTC CASSYTGVPYEQYF
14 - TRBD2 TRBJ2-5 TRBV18 TGTGCCAGCTCACCAACTAGCGGGGGAGAGACCCAGTACTTC CASSPTSGGETQYF
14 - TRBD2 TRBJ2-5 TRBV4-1 TGCGCCAGCAGTCAAGCGGGGGGCCAAGAGACCCAGTACTTC CASSQAGGQETQYF
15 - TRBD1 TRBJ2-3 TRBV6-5 TGTGCCAGCAGCACGGGACAGAACGTTTATCGGACGCAGTATTTT CASSTGQNVYRTQYF
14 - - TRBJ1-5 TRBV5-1 TGCGCCAGTCGAGACGGGGATGGCAATCAGCCCCAGCATTTT CASRDGDGNQPQHF
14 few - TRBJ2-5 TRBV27 TGTGCCAGCAGTTTGGACAACCGCAAAGAGACCCAGTACTTC CASSLDNRKETQYF
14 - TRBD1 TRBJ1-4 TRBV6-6 TGTGCCAGCAGTTACAGACAGGGTGGTGAAAAACTGTTTTTT CASSYRQGGEKLFF
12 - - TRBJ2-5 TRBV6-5 TGTGCCAGCAGCGGTCGGGAAGAGACCCAGTACTTC CASSGREETQYF
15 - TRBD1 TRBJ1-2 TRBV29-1 TGCAGCGTTCGGGACCAGGACAGGGGACCTTATGGCTACACCTTC CSVRDQDRGPYGYTF
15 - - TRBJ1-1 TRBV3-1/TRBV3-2 TGTGCCAGCAGCCAAGACGAGGGAGTGAACACTGAAGCTTTCTTT CASSQDEGVNTEAFF
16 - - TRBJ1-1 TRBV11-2 TGTGCCAGCAGCCTCAGCGGGAGGAACGTTAACACTGAAGCTTTCTTT CASSLSGRNVNTEAFF
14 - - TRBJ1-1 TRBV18 TGTGCCAGCTCGCCCGACACGAGGAACACTGAAGCTTTCTTT CASSPDTRNTEAFF
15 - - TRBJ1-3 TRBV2 TGTGCCAGCAGCCTAAGCGGAGGGCGAGGAAACACCATATATTTT CASSLSGGRGNTIYF
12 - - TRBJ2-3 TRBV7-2 TGTGCCAGCAGCCTCGCACTAGATACGCAGTATTTT CASSLALDTQYF
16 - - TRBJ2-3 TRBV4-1 TGCGCCAGCAGCCATTATGCAGGGACAAGCACAGATACGCAGTATTTT CASSHYAGTSTDTQYF
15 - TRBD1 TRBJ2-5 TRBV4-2 TGTGCCAGCAGCCCGGGGACAGGGGCCCAAGAGACCCAGTACTTC CASSPGTGAQETQYF
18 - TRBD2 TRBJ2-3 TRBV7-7 TGTGCTAGCAGCTTAGGCAGCGGGGGGACTAGCGGCACAGATACGCAGTATTTT CASSLGSGGTSGTDTQYF
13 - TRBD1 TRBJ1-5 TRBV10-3 TGTGCCATCCAGGGGGGTCTCTCTCAGCCCCAGCATTTT CAIQGGLSQPQHF
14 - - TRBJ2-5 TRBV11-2 TGTGCCAGCAGCTTATGGCTAGCCGAAGAGACCCAGTACTTC CASSLWLAEETQYF
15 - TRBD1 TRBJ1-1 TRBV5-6 TGTGCCAGCAGCTCTCTGGACAGGACGAACACTGAAGCTTTCTTT CASSSLDRTNTEAFF
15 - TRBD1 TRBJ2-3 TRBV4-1 TGCGCCAGCAGTTACGGGACAGCTAGCACAGATACGCAGTATTTT CASSYGTASTDTQYF
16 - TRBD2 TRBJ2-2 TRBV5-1 TGCGCCAGCAGCTTGGGTTCTAGCGGGAACACCGGGGAGCTGTTTTTT CASSLGSSGNTGELFF
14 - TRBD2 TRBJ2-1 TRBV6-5 TGTGCCAGCAGTAGGCTAGCGGGAGACGATGAGCAGTTCTTC CASSRLAGDDEQFF
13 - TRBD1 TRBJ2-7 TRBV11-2 TGTGCCAGCAGCTTAGTACAGGGGCGCGAGCAGTACTTC CASSLVQGREQYF
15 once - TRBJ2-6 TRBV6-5 TGTGCCAGCAGTTTTCGCCGGTCAGGGGCCAACGTCCTGACTTTC CASSFRRSGANVLTF
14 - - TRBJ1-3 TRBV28 TGTGCCAGCAGTTTTTTGTCTAAAAGAAACACCATATATTTT CASSFLSKRNTIYF
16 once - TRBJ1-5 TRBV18 TGTGCCAGCTCACCGGAGGGTCGAGGTAATAATCAGCCCCAGCATTTT CASSPEGRGNNQPQHF
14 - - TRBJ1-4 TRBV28 TGTGCCAGCAGTCGCAGGGGAGAGAATGAAAAACTGTTTTTT CASSRRGENEKLFF
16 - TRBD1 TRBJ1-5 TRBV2 TGTGCCAGCAGTGTCCAGGGGGCGGGTAGCAATCAGCCCCAGCATTTT CASSVQGAGSNQPQHF
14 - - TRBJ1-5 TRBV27 TGTGCCAGCAGTCCCGACATCCGCAATCAGCCCCAGCATTTT CASSPDIRNQPQHF
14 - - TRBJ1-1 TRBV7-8 TGTGCCAGCAGCTTAATAATGAGGGATACTGAAGCTTTCTTT CASSLIMRDTEAFF
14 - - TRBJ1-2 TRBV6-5 TGTGCCAGCAGTTATCGACAGACCAACTATGGCTACACCTTC CASSYRQTNYGYTF
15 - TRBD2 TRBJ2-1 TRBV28 TGTGCCAGCAGTTTGGTAGCGGGCAACTACAATGAGCAGTTCTTC CASSLVAGNYNEQFF
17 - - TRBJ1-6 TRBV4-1 TGCGCCAGCAGCCGGGATTCGGAGGGGACTTATAATTCACCCCTCCACTTT CASSRDSEGTYNSPLHF
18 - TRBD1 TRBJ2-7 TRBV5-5 TGTGCCAGCAGCTTGTTCCCAACCGGGACAGAGCACGCAAGGGAGCAGTACTTC CASSLFPTGTEHAREQYF
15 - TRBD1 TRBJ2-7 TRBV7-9 TGTGCCAGCAGCCCCCCCGGACAGGGGGCCCACGAGCAGTACTTC CASSPPGQGAHEQYF
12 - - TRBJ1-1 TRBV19 TGTGCCAGTAGGGGGGGGAACACTGAAGCTTTCTTT CASRGGNTEAFF
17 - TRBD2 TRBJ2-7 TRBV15 TGTGCCACCAGCAGAGAAAAACGCGGGAGTTACTCCTACGAGCAGTACTTC CATSREKRGSYSYEQYF
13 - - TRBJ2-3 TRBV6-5 TGTGCCAGCAGTTATTCCTATCCAGATACGCAGTATTTT CASSYSYPDTQYF
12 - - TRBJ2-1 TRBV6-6 TGTGCCAGCAGCCGGGACTACAATGAGCAGTTCTTC CASSRDYNEQFF
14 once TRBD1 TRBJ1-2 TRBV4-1 TGCGCCAGCAGCCAACAGGGGGCGAATTATGGCTACACCTTC CASSQQGANYGYTF
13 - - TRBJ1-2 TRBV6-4 TGTGCCAGCAGCCGGGATTTAGGCTATGGCTACACCTTC CASSRDLGYGYTF
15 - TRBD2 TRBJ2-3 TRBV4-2 TGTGCCAGCAGCCAAGAACTAGCGGGTGCAGATACGCAGTATTTT CASSQELAGADTQYF